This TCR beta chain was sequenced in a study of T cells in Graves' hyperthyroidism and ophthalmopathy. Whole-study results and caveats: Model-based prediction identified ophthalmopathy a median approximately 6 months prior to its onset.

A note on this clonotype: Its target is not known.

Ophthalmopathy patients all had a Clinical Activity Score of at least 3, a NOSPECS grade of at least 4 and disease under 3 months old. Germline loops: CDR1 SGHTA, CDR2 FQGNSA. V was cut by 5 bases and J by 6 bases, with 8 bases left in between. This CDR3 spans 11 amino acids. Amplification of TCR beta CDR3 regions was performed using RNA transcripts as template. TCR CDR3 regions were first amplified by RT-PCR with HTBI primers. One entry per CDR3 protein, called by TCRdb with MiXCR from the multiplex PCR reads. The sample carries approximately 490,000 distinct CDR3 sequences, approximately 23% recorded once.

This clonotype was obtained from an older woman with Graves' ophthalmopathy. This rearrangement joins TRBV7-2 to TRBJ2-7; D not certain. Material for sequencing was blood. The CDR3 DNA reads TGTGCCAGCAGCCTTCTGGTCGAGCAGTACTTC. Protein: CASSLLVEQYF.